A selection of T cell receptor beta chains follows, all from one sample in a study of graft-versus-host responses after intestinal transplantation. The method was immunoSEQ multiplex PCR; TCRdb's version includes in-frame clones alone and lacks a portion of them. The repertoire consists of 10,000 or so clones, with about 94% occurring once and the leading ten covering 2% to 2.5%. The starting material was PBMCs, obtained 8 days after intestinal transplant. The receptors here all came from a human patient who received an intestinal transplant, so some T cells may come from the graft donor. Both conserved end residues are part of each CDR3. The D gene is left open where the match is weak. Rows give clone size only sometimes, using once, few, many, or a class for an expanded clone.

once	TRBV6-1	TRBJ2-7	TRBD1	CASSATGYEQYF	TGTGCCAGCAGCGCGACAGGGTACGAGCAGTACTTC
NA	TRBV6-1	TRBJ1-2	NA	CASSSRPLYGYTF	TGTGCCAGCAGTTCCCGACCCCTTTATGGCTACACCTTC
NA	TRBV5-1	TRBJ1-1	NA	CASSSGTEMNTEAFF	TGCGCCAGCAGCTCTGGGACGGAAATGAACACTGAAGCTTTCTTT
NA	TRBV29-1	TRBJ2-5	NA	CSVENQETQYF	TGCAGCGTTGAAAATCAAGAGACCCAGTACTTC
NA	TRBV5-1	TRBJ1-1	NA	CASSLRSWTEAFF	TGCGCCAGCAGCTTGCGGTCGTGGACTGAAGCTTTCTTT
NA	TRBV27	TRBJ2-5	TRBD1	CASSLSGTGVQETQYF	TGTGCCAGCAGTCTTTCCGGGACAGGGGTGCAGGAGACCCAGTACTTC
NA	TRBV7-9	TRBJ1-4	NA	CASSPSEKLFF	TGTGCCAGCAGCCCCAGCGAAAAACTGTTTTTT
NA	TRBV25-1	TRBJ1-2	NA	CASSETNWNYGYTF	TGTGCCAGCAGTGAAACGAACTGGAACTATGGCTACACCTTC
NA	TRBV5-6	TRBJ1-1	NA	CASSLGLYSTEAFF	TGTGCCAGCAGCTTGGGACTCTATAGCACTGAAGCTTTCTTT
NA	TRBV21-1	TRBJ2-2	NA	CASSKFRTGTGAPSLNTGELFF	TGTGCCAGCAGCAAATTCCGTACTGGGACAGGGGCTCCCTCACTGAACACCGGGGAGCTGTTTTTT
NA	TRBV27	TRBJ2-1	TRBD2	CASRPPSGPYNEQFF	TGTGCCAGCAGGCCACCTAGCGGGCCCTACAATGAGCAGTTCTTC
NA	TRBV5-4	TRBJ2-5	NA	CASSSGWGAGETQYF	TGTGCCAGCAGCTCCGGGTGGGGGGCCGGGGAGACCCAGTACTTC
NA	TRBV7-7	TRBJ2-3	TRBD2	CASSLGASGDTDTQYF	TGTGCTAGCAGCTTAGGCGCTAGCGGAGACACAGATACGCAGTATTTT
NA	TRBV7-2	TRBJ2-7	NA	CASSLTTTYEQYF	TGTGCCAGCAGCTTAACCACCACCTACGAGCAGTACTTC